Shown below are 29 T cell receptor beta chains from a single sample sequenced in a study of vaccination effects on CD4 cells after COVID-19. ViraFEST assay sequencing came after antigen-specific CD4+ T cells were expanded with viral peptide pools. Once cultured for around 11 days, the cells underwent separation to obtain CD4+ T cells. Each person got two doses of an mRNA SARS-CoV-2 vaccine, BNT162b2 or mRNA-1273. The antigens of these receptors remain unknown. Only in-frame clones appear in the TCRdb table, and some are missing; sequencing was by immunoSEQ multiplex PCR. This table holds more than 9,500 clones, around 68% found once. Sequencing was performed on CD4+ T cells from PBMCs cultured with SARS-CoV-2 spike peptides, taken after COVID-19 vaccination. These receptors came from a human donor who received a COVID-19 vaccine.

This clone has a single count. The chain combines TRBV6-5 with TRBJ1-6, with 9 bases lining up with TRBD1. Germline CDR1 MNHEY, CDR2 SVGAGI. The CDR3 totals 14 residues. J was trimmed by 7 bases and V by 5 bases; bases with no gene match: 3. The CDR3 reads CASSLGQGNSPLHF. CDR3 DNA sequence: TGTGCCAGCAGTCTGGGACAGGGCAATTCACCCCTCCACTTT.

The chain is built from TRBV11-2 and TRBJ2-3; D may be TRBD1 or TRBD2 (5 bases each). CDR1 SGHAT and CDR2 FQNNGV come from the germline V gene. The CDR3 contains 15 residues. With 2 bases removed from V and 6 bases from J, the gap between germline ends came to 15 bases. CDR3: CASSLSKGRWDTQYF. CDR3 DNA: TGTGCCAGCAGCTTATCTAAGGGACGGTGGGATACGCAGTATTTT.

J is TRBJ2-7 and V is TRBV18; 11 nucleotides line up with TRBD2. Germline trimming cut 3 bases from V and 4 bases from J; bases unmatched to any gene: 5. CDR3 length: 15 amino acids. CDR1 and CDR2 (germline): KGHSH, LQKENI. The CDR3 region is CASSPPGTSGYEQYF. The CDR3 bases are TGTGCCAGCTCACCCCCCGGGACTAGCGGTTACGAGCAGTACTTC.

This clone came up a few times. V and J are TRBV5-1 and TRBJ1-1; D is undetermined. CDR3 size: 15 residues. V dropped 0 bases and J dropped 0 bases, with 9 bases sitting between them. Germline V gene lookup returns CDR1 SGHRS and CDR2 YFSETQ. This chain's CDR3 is CASSLAGSLNTEAFF. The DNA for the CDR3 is TGCGCCAGCAGCTTGGCCGGCAGCTTGAACACTGAAGCTTTCTTT.

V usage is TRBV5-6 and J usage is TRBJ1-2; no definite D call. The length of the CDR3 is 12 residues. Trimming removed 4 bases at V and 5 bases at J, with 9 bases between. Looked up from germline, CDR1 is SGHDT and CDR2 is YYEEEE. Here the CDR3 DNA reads TGTGCCAGCAGCACCGGCGATTATGGCTACACCTTC. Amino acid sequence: CASSTGDYGYTF.

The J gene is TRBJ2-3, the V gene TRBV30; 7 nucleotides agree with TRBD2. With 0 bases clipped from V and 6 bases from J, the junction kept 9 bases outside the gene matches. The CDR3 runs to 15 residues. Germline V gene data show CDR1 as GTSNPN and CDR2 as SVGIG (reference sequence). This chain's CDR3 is CAWSVRGEELDTQYF. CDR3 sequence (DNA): TGTGCCTGGAGTGTACGGGGGGAGGAGTTGGATACGCAGTATTTT.

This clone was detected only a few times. CDR3 bases: TGTGCCAGCAGCTTAGTCCCCAGGCCGAACACTGAAGCTTTCTTT. It encodes CASSLVPRPNTEAFF. The genes are TRBV7-2 and TRBJ1-1; D unclear. In germline, CDR1 is SGHTA, CDR2 FQGNSA. CDR3 length: 15 residues. V was cut by 1 base and J by 1 base, with 10 bases left in between.

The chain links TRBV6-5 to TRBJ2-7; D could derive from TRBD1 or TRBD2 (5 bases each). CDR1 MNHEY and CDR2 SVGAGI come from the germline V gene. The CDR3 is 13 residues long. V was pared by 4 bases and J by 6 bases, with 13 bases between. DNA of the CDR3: TGTGCCAGCAGTTGGGACCCCAGAGGCGAGCAGTACTTC. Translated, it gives CASSWDPRGEQYF.

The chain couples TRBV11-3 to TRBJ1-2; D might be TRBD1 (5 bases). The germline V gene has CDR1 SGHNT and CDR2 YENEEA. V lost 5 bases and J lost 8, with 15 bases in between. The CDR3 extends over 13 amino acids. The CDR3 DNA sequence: TGTGCCAGCAGCCAGGGCCCCGACCGGGGCTACACCTTC. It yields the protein CASSQGPDRGYTF.

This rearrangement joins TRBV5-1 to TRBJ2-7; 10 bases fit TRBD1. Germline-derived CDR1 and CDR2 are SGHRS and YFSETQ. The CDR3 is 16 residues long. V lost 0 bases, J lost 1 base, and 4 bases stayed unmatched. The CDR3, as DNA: TGCGCCAGCAGCTTGGCCGGACAGGGGGGATCCTACGAGCAGTACTTC. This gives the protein CASSLAGQGGSYEQYF.

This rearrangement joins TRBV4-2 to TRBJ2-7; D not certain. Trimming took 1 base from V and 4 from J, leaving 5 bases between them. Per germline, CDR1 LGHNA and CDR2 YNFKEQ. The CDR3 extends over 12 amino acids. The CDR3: CASSQVSYEQYF. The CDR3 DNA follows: TGTGCCAGCAGCCAAGTCTCGTACGAGCAGTACTTC.

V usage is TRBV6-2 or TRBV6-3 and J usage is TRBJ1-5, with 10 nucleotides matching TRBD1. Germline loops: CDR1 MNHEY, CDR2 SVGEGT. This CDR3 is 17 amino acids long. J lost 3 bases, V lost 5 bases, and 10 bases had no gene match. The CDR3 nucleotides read TGTGCCAGCAGTAGACCGGTGACAGGGGGCTTCAATCAGCCCCAGCATTTT. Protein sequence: CASSRPVTGGFNQPQHF.

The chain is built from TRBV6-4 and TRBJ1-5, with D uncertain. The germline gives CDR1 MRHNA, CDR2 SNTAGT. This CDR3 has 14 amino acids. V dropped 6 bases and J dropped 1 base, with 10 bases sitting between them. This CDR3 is CASSQEPSNQPQHF. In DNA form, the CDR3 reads TGTGCCAGCAGCCAGGAGCCGAGCAATCAGCCCCAGCATTTT.

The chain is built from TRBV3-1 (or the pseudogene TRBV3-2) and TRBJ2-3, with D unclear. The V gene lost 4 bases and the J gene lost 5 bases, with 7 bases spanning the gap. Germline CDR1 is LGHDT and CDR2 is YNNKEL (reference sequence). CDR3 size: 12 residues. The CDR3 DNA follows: TGTGCCAGCAGCCGCCAAAGAGATACGCAGTATTTT. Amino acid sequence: CASSRQRDTQYF.

The DNA for the CDR3 is TGTGCCAGTAGTGCCCCGAGGGTTACAGGGTCAGAGACCCAGTACTTC. Encoded protein: CASSAPRVTGSETQYF. V is TRBV19 and J is TRBJ2-5, with D possibly being TRBD1 (6 bases). Germline V lookup: CDR1 LNHDA, CDR2 SQIVND (reference sequence). The CDR3 is made up of 16 amino acids. Trimming pared 5 bases from V and 4 bases from J, leaving 20 bases between.

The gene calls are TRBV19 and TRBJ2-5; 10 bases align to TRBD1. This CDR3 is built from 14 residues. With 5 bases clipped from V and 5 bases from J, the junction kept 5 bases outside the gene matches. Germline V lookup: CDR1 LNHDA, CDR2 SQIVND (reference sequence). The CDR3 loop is CASSPTGGAETQYF. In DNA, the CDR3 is TGTGCCAGTAGTCCGACAGGGGGCGCGGAGACCCAGTACTTC.

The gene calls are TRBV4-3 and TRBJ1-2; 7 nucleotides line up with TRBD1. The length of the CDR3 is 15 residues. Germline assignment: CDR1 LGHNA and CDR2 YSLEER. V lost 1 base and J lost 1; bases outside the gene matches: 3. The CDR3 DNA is TGCGCCAGCAGCCAAGCGCACAGGGGTAACTATGGCTACACCTTC. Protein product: CASSQAHRGNYGYTF.

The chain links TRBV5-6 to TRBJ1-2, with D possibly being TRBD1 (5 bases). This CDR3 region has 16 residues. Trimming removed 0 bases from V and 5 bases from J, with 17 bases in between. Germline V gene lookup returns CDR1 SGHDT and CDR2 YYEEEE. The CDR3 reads CASSLGMGKGKYGYTF. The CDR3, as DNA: TGTGCCAGCAGCTTGGGGATGGGGAAGGGGAAATATGGCTACACCTTC.

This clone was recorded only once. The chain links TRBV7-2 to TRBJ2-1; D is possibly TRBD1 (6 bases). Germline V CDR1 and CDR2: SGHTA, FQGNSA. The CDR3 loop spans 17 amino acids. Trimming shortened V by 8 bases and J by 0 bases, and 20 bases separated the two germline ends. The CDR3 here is CASSRGGSKSSYNEQFF. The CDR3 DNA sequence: TGTGCCAGCTCGAGAGGGGGATCTAAGAGCTCCTACAATGAGCAGTTCTTC.

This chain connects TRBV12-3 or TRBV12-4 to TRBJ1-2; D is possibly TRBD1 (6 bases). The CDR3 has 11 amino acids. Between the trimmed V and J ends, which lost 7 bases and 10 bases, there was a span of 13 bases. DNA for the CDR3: TGTGCCAGCACCCTACAGGGATACTACACCTTC. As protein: CASTLQGYYTF.

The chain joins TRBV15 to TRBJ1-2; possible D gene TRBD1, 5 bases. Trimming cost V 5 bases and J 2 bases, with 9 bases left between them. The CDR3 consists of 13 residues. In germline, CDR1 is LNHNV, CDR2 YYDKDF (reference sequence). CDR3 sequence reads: CATSVRQNYGYTF. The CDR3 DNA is TGTGCCACCAGCGTACGACAGAACTATGGCTACACCTTC. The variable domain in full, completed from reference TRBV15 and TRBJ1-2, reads DAMVIQNPRYQVTQFGKPVTLSCSQTLNHNVMYWYQQKSSQAPKLLFHYYDKDFNNEADTPDNFQSRRPNTSFCFLDIRSPGLGDTAMYLCATSVRQNYGYTFGSGTRLTVV.

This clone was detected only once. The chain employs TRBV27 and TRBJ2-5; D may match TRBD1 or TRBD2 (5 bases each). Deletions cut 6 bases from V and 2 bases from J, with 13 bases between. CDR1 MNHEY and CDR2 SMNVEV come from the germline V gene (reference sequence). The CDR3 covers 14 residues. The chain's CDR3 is CASSRGVSQETQYF. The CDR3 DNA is TGTGCCAGCAGCAGAGGGGTTTCACAAGAGACCCAGTACTTC.

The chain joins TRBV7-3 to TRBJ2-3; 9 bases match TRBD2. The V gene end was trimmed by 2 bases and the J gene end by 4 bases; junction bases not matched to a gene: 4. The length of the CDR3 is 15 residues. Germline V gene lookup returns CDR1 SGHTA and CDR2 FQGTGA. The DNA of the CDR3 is TGTGCCAGCAGCTTAGGGGCGGGGGGGCCAGATACGCAGTATTTT. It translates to CASSLGAGGPDTQYF.

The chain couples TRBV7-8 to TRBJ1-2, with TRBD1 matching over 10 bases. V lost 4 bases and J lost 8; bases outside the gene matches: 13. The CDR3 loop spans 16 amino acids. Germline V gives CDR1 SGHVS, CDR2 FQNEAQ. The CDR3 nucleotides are TGTGCCAGCAGCTCAATCACCGGGACAGGGGTTTACGGCTACACCTTC. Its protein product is CASSSITGTGVYGYTF.

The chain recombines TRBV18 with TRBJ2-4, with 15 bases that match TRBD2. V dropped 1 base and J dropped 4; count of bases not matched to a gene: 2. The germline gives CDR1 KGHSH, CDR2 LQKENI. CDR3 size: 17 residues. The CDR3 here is CASSPQGTSGGKNIQYF. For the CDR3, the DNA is TGTGCCAGCTCACCACAGGGGACTAGCGGGGGGAAAAACATTCAGTACTTC. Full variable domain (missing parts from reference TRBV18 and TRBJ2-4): NAGVMQNPRHLVRRRGQEARLRCSPMKGHSHVYWYRQLPEEGLKFMVYLQKENIIDESGMPKERFSAEFPKEGPSILRIQQVVRGDSAAYFCASSPQGTSGGKNIQYFGAGTRLSVL.

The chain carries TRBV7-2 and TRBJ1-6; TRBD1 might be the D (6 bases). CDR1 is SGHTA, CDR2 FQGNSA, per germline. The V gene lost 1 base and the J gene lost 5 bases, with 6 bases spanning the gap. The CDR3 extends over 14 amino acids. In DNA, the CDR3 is TGTGCCAGCAGCTTAGAGGGGGATAATTCACCCCTCCACTTT. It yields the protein CASSLEGDNSPLHF.

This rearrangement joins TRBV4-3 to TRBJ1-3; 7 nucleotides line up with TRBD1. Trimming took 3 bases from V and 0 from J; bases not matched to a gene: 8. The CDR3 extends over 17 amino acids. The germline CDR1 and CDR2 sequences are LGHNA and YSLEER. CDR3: CASSQTWDRASGNTIYF. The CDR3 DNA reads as TGCGCCAGCAGCCAGACATGGGACAGAGCCTCTGGAAACACCATATATTTT.

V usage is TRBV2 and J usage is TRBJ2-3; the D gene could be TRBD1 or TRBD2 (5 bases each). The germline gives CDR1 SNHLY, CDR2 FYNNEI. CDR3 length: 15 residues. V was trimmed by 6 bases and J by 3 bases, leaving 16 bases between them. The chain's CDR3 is CASSAPGRGTDTQYF. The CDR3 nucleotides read TGTGCCAGCAGCGCTCCGGGGCGAGGAACAGATACGCAGTATTTT.

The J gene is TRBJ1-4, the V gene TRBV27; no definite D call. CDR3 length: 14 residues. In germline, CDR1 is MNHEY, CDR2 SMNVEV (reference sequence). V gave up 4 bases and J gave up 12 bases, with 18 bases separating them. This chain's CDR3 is CASSSQPVPRELFF. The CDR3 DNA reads TGTGCCAGCAGTTCACAACCGGTCCCAAGGGAACTGTTTTTT.